This T cell receptor (beta chain) was identified during a study of regulatory T cells in long-lasting Graves disease. The CDR3 contains 13 residues. Between the trimmed V and J ends, which lost 0 bases and 0 bases, there was a span of 5 bases. CDR1 and CDR2 (germline): DFQATT, SNEGSKA (reference sequence). HTBI primers from iRepertoire and Arm-PCR of CDR3 regions yielded the TCR beta libraries. A single record per CDR3 protein comes from TCRdb applying MiXCR to the multiplex PCR reads. The sample lists roughly 300,000 distinct CDR3 sequences, around 20% occurring once. This clonotype was detected ten times or more. The time point was: persistent/refractory GD, antithyroid drugs over 5 years with positive TRAb. Preparation of the TCR library used RNA extracted from PBMCs.

The receptor's source is a female donor with Graves disease. The chain is built from TRBV20-1 and TRBJ1-1, with no clear D. This sample comprised peripheral blood mononuclear cells (PBMCs), obtained when the disease was refractory, from a patient treated with antithyroid drugs. The CDR3 region is CSARDGLNTEAFF. The CDR3 DNA sequence: TGCAGTGCTAGAGATGGGTTGAACACTGAAGCTTTCTTT.